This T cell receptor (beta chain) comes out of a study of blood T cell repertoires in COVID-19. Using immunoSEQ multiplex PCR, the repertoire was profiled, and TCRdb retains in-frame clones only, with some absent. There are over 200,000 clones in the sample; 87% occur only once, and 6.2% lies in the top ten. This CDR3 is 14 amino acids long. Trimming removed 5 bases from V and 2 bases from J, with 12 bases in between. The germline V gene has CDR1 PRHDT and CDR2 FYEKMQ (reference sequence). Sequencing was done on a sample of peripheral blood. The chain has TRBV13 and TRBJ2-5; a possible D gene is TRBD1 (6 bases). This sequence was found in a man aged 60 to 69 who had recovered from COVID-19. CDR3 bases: TGTGCCAGCAGCCCCGGGACAAGACAAGAGACCCAGTACTTC. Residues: CASSPGTRQETQYF.